A single sample gave rise to the 5 T cell receptor beta chains below, sequenced in a study of T cell changes during pregnancy in multiple sclerosis (dated by TCRdb to between 2017 and 2020). Libraries were constructed by the immunoSEQ multiplex PCR assay. Drawn from immuneACCESS, this table holds only the in-frame rearrangements with V and J called that TCRdb kept. Clones are partly lost; checked studies trace under half to an unresolved V gene and leave the rest unexplained. The sample table records 55,000 to 75,000 clones; about 91% of these occur just once. Jointly, the top ten make up over 1.1% of the sample. The starting material was peripheral blood, obtained after pregnancy. These receptor sequences come from a female donor with multiple sclerosis, enrolled in a pregnancy study.

This rearrangement joins TRBV7-9 to TRBJ1-4, with 7 bases identical to TRBD1. V shed 3 bases and J 6 bases; nucleotides not matched to a gene: 1. Germline lookup yields CDR1 SEHNR and CDR2 FQNEAQ (reference sequence). CDR3 size: 13 residues. This chain's CDR3 is CASSFTGDEKLFF. The CDR3 DNA is TGTGCCAGCAGCTTCACAGGGGATGAAAAACTGTTTTTT.

This chain uses TRBV9 with TRBJ2-5; D perhaps matches TRBD2 (6 bases). V was clipped by 0 bases and J by 1 base, with 13 bases between them. The CDR3 is made up of 16 amino acids. Germline CDR1 reads SGDLS; CDR2 reads YYNGEE. The DNA for the CDR3 is TGTGCCAGCAGCGTAGTAAGCGGAGGGGTCCAAGAGACCCAGTACTTC. Its translation is CASSVVSGGVQETQYF.

V is TRBV6-5 and J is TRBJ1-5; no reliable D call. The CDR3 sequence is 14 residues long. V gave up 2 bases and J gave up 2 bases, with 7 bases separating them. CDR1 MNHEY and CDR2 SVGAGI come from the germline V gene. This chain's CDR3 is CASSYERGNQPQHF. CDR3 coding DNA: TGTGCCAGCAGTTACGAGCGGGGCAATCAGCCCCAGCATTTT.

J is TRBJ1-1 and V is TRBV6-5; D unclear. The CDR3 is 13 amino acids. Trimming left V 0 bases short and J 7 bases short, with 9 bases between. Germline lookup yields CDR1 MNHEY and CDR2 SVGAGI. This chain's CDR3 is CASSYSVGLEAFF. The CDR3 DNA follows: TGTGCCAGCAGTTACTCGGTGGGCCTTGAAGCTTTCTTT.

The rearrangement links TRBV6-1 to TRBJ1-3; D might be TRBD1 (6 bases). V lost 3 bases and J lost 0, with 12 bases in between. The CDR3 length is 16 residues. Germline CDR1 reads MNHNS; CDR2 reads SASEGT. The CDR3 here is CASSDQGPSSGNTIYF. The CDR3 bases are TGTGCCAGCAGTGATCAGGGGCCTAGCTCTGGAAACACCATATATTTT.